What follows are 28 T cell receptor beta chains derived from one specimen sequenced in a study of graft-versus-host responses after intestinal transplantation. Generated by immunoSEQ multiplex PCR, the TCRdb table keeps only in-frame clones and is missing some. The repertoire holds about 94,000 clones, with roughly nine tenths as singletons. Their antigen targets remain unknown. The sample was unstimulated CD8+ T cells sorted from spleen or lymph node cells, taken before intestinal transplant. These receptors all stem from a human donor who received an intestinal transplant.

The chain couples TRBV4-1 to TRBJ2-7; unclear D gene. The CDR3 spans 12 residues. Trimming took off 1 base at V and 6 bases at J, with 7 bases between the two ends. Germline V gene data show CDR1 as MGHRA and CDR2 as YSYEKL. The DNA of the CDR3 is TGCGCCAGCAGCCAAGTATCGGGCGAGCAGTACTTC. Protein: CASSQVSGEQYF.

The chain employs TRBV6-5 and TRBJ2-1; 7 nucleotides line up with TRBD2. This CDR3 is built from 14 residues. Losses at the gene ends were 0 bases for V and 10 bases for J; bases not matched to a gene: 6. Germline lookup yields CDR1 MNHEY and CDR2 SVGAGI. As DNA, the CDR3 is TGTGCCAGCAGTTACTCGGGGGGGGGATACGAGCAGTTCTTC. This encodes CASSYSGGGYEQFF.

The genes are TRBV30 and TRBJ1-2; 11 bases align to TRBD1. Per the germline V gene, CDR1 is GTSNPN and CDR2 is SVGIG (reference sequence). V lost 0 bases, J lost 1 base, and 4 bases stayed unmatched. The length of the CDR3 is 16 residues. CDR3 sequence (DNA): TGTGCCTGGAGTGTCGGGACAGGGGGTTTTAACTATGGCTACACCTTC. Translating gives CAWSVGTGGFNYGYTF. Drawing the rest from reference TRBV30 and TRBJ1-2, the complete variable domain is SQTIHQWPATLVQPVGSPLSLECTVEGTSNPNLYWYRQAAGRGLQLLFYSVGIGQISSEVPQNLSASRPQDRQFILSSKKLLLSDSGFYLCAWSVGTGGFNYGYTFGSGTRLTVV.

This chain joins TRBV30 and TRBJ2-1; D unclear. The CDR3 consists of 16 residues. V gave up 0 bases and J gave up 0 bases, with 12 bases separating them. CDR1 is GTSNPN, CDR2 SVGIG, per germline (reference sequence). CDR3 DNA sequence: TGTGCCTGGAGTGTAATCACGAGGCGCTCCTACAATGAGCAGTTCTTC. The encoded protein is CAWSVITRRSYNEQFF.

This clone came up a few times. This rearrangement joins TRBV30 to TRBJ1-4; D unresolved. The V end lost 5 bases, the J end lost 9 bases, and 16 bases lay between the germline ends. The germline CDR1 and CDR2 sequences are GTSNPN and SVGIG (reference sequence). The CDR3 is 13 residues long. CDR3: CAWADGAAQKLFF. The CDR3 nucleotides are TGTGCCTGGGCTGACGGCGCGGCTCAAAAACTGTTTTTT.

V is TRBV6-6 and J is TRBJ1-2; 7 bases map to TRBD1. CDR3 length: 15 amino acids. Germline CDR1 is MNHNY and CDR2 is SVGAGI (reference sequence). V lost 4 bases and J lost 3; bases outside the gene matches: 8. CDR3 protein: CASSLNPTGYYGYTF. CDR3 in DNA: TGTGCCAGCAGTTTAAACCCGACAGGGTACTATGGCTACACCTTC.

The chain joins TRBV7-2 to TRBJ1-4; the D is unclear. This CDR3 has 14 amino acids. Between the trimmed V and J ends, which lost 3 bases and 1 base, there was a span of 6 bases. In germline, CDR1 is SGHTA, CDR2 FQGNSA. The CDR3 reads CASSFPGTNEKLFF. In DNA form, the CDR3 reads TGTGCCAGCAGCTTCCCGGGAACTAATGAAAAACTGTTTTTT.

V and J are TRBV7-2 and TRBJ2-3, with 12 bases that match TRBD2. Germline V gene sequence: CDR1 SGHTA, CDR2 FQGNSA. The V and J ends lost 5 bases and 4 bases, in that order; junction bases with no gene match: 7. The CDR3 totals 16 residues. The CDR3 spells CASSLRLAGEADTQYF. DNA for the CDR3: TGTGCCAGCAGCCTCCGACTAGCGGGGGAGGCAGATACGCAGTATTTT. Combining the CDR3 with reference TRBV7-2 and TRBJ2-3 gives the whole variable domain GAGVSQSPSNKVTEKGKDVELRCDPISGHTALYWYRQSLGQGLEFLIYFQGNSAPDKSGLPSDRFSAERTGGSVSTLTIQRTQQEDSAVYLCASSLRLAGEADTQYFGPGTRLTVL.

The CDR3 nucleotides read TGTGCCACCAAGGCTGGCCAGGGAGGCCCTTTCTCTGGGGCCAACGTCCTGACTTTC. Translation: CATKAGQGGPFSGANVLTF. The chain couples TRBV15 to TRBJ2-6; D perhaps matches TRBD2 (6 bases). Trimming left V 7 bases short and J 0 bases short, with 22 bases between. Per the germline V gene, CDR1 is LNHNV and CDR2 is YYDKDF (reference sequence). The CDR3 totals 19 residues.

This sequence joins TRBV21-1 and TRBJ2-3; the table names TRBD2, a call not compared with the DNA. TRBV21-1 is recorded as a pseudogene. The CDR3 consists of 15 residues. Here the CDR3 DNA reads TGTGCCAGCAGCGCGACTAGCGGGAGCACAGATACGCAGTATTTT. It translates to CASSATSGSTDTQYF.

The J gene is TRBJ2-3, the V gene TRBV5-8, with TRBD1 identical over 11 bases. Losses at the gene ends were 2 bases for V and 5 bases for J; bases not matched to a gene: 7. Germline V gene data show CDR1 as SGHTS and CDR2 as YDEGEE. CDR3 size: 16 residues. The CDR3 region is CASSLRRGTGGDTQYF. The CDR3 bases are TGTGCCAGCAGCTTACGAAGAGGGACAGGGGGAGATACGCAGTATTTT.

V is TRBV27 and J is TRBJ2-5; D not certain. Germline V gene data show CDR1 as MNHEY and CDR2 as SMNVEV (reference sequence). V shed 4 bases and J shed 5 bases, with 11 bases lying between them. The CDR3 is made up of 13 amino acids. The CDR3 sequence: CASSSVRLETQYF. In DNA form, the CDR3 reads TGTGCCAGCAGTTCAGTGCGGCTGGAGACCCAGTACTTC.

The chain employs TRBV5-4 and TRBJ1-1; TRBD1 might be the D (5 bases). The CDR3 covers 13 residues. V was cut by 5 bases and J by 8 bases, with 16 bases left in between. Looked up from germline, CDR1 is SGHNT and CDR2 is YYREEE (reference sequence). The CDR3 reads CASSNERGVEAFF. CDR3 nucleotides: TGTGCCAGCAGTAATGAGCGGGGGGTCGAAGCTTTCTTT.

This chain joins TRBV4-1 and TRBJ2-1, with TRBD2 matching over 9 bases. The germline V gene encodes CDR1 MGHRA and CDR2 YSYEKL. V lost 2 bases, J lost 2 bases, and 7 bases stayed unmatched. CDR3 length: 17 residues. The DNA of the CDR3 is TGCGCCAGCAGCCAACCCAGAAGCGGGGGGACCTACAATGAGCAGTTCTTC. Its protein is CASSQPRSGGTYNEQFF.

The CDR3 DNA sequence: TGTGCCACCAGCAGAGGGACAGCCCACGAGCAGTACTTC. Its translation is CATSRGTAHEQYF. The chain links TRBV15 to TRBJ2-7; possible D gene TRBD1, 6 bases. The CDR3 sequence is 13 residues long. Germline lookup yields CDR1 LNHNV and CDR2 YYDKDF (reference sequence). The V gene lost 1 base and the J gene lost 5 bases, with 9 bases spanning the gap.

V usage is TRBV5-1 and J usage is TRBJ2-7; TRBD1 might be the D (6 bases). Per germline, CDR1 SGHRS and CDR2 YFSETQ. V was clipped by 0 bases and J by 6 bases, with 13 bases between them. The length of the CDR3 is 14 residues. The CDR3 DNA reads as TGCGCCAGCAGCTTGGAGCCCGGGACATCCGAGCAGTACTTC. The encoded protein is CASSLEPGTSEQYF.

Only one count was recorded for this clone. This chain uses TRBV5-1 with TRBJ2-1, with a tentative D call TRBD1 (6 bases). Germline loops: CDR1 SGHRS, CDR2 YFSETQ. This CDR3 region has 14 residues. V gave up 0 bases and J gave up 8 bases, with 12 bases separating them. The CDR3 region is CASSLVYRADEQFF. As DNA, the CDR3 is TGCGCCAGCAGCTTGGTGTACAGGGCGGATGAGCAGTTCTTC.

In DNA form, the CDR3 reads TGTGCCAGCAGTCCGGGACTAGCGGGAGTCTACGAGCAGTACTTC. As protein: CASSPGLAGVYEQYF. The genes are TRBV6-5 and TRBJ2-7, with 14 bases fitting TRBD2. The germline gives CDR1 MNHEY, CDR2 SVGAGI. Trimming removed 5 bases from V and 3 bases from J; junction bases left unmatched: 3. This CDR3 region has 15 residues.

This chain joins TRBV19 and TRBJ2-7; D unresolved. The CDR3 spans 14 residues. Germline values: CDR1 LNHDA, CDR2 SQIVND (reference sequence). Trimming cost V 3 bases and J 0 bases, with 9 bases left between them. The CDR3 is CASSMARNSYEQYF. The CDR3 DNA reads TGTGCCAGTAGTATGGCCAGGAACTCCTACGAGCAGTACTTC.

V usage is TRBV6-1 and J usage is TRBJ2-2; 9 bases agree with TRBD2. Germline assignment: CDR1 MNHNS and CDR2 SASEGT. The CDR3 consists of 16 residues. Trimming removed 8 bases from V and 3 bases from J; junction bases left unmatched: 10. The DNA for the CDR3 is TGTGCCAGCCGTGGCACTAGCGGGCCCTACACCGGGGAGCTGTTTTTT. Protein: CASRGTSGPYTGELFF.

The genes are TRBV27 and TRBJ2-7; 11 bases line up with TRBD1. From germline, CDR1 is MNHEY and CDR2 SMNVEV (reference sequence). CDR3 length: 13 amino acids. The ends lost 8 bases at V and 3 bases at J; junction bases unmatched: 3. CDR3 bases: TGTGCCAGCGCCGGGACAGGGGGCTACGAGCAGTACTTC. It translates to CASAGTGGYEQYF.

The V and J genes are TRBV10-3 and TRBJ2-7, with a weak D call TRBD1 (6 bases). V lost 4 bases and J lost 2, with 15 bases in between. The CDR3 is 15 residues long. Germline V gene lookup returns CDR1 ENHRY and CDR2 SYGVKD. CDR3 protein: CAISGGPGGAYEQYF. CDR3 DNA: TGTGCCATCAGTGGGGGGCCAGGTGGGGCCTACGAGCAGTACTTC.

The chain couples TRBV10-2 to TRBJ2-3; D is possibly TRBD2 (6 bases). Trimming stripped 8 bases from V and 4 bases from J, with 19 bases between. Germline CDR1 is WSHSY and CDR2 is SAAADI. This CDR3 is built from 15 residues. The CDR3 region has the DNA TGCGCCAGCCCCCCGGGGGACGGGCGGGCAGATACGCAGTATTTT. Translation gives CASPPGDGRADTQYF.

CDR3 nucleotides: TGTGCCAGCAGCCCGGACAGGGGGCCCGGGGAGCTGTTTTTT. This codes for CASSPDRGPGELFF. The V call is TRBV27, the J call TRBJ2-2, with 11 bases fitting TRBD1. Trimming took 6 bases from V and 6 from J; bases not matched to a gene: 3. Germline V gives CDR1 MNHEY, CDR2 SMNVEV (reference sequence). CDR3 length equals 14 residues.

This clone was recorded a few times. The V and J genes are TRBV30 and TRBJ2-3; 10 positions agree with TRBD2. Germline CDR1 and CDR2: GTSNPN and SVGIG (reference sequence). The V and J ends lost 1 base and 5 bases, in that order; junction bases with no gene match: 3. There are 14 residues in the CDR3. The DNA for the CDR3 is TGTGCCTGGAGTGGCGGACTAGCGGAAGATACGCAGTATTTT. Amino acid sequence: CAWSGGLAEDTQYF. The full variable domain, in which reference TRBV30 and TRBJ2-3 provide the parts outside the CDR3, is SQTIHQWPATLVQPVGSPLSLECTVEGTSNPNLYWYRQAAGRGLQLLFYSVGIGQISSEVPQNLSASRPQDRQFILSSKKLLLSDSGFYLCAWSGGLAEDTQYFGPGTRLTVL.

This chain connects TRBV7-9 to TRBJ2-2; D perhaps matches TRBD2 (5 bases). V lost 0 bases and J lost 8, with 7 bases in between. The CDR3 consists of 13 residues. Germline V lookup: CDR1 SEHNR, CDR2 FQNEAQ (reference sequence). CDR3 sequence: CASSLARRGELFF. CDR3 bases: TGTGCCAGCAGCTTAGCGAGGAGGGGGGAGCTGTTTTTT.

This chain links TRBV15 with TRBJ1-2; D is possibly TRBD1 (6 bases). The CDR3 has 14 residues. Trimming removed 8 bases at V and 8 bases at J, with 21 bases between. Germline loops: CDR1 LNHNV, CDR2 YYDKDF (reference sequence). The CDR3 sequence is CATSSEGLQGGYTF. CDR3 bases: TGTGCCACCTCGAGTGAAGGGTTACAGGGAGGCTACACCTTC. Complete variable domain (other parts from reference TRBV15 and TRBJ1-2): DAMVIQNPRYQVTQFGKPVTLSCSQTLNHNVMYWYQQKSSQAPKLLFHYYDKDFNNEADTPDNFQSRRPNTSFCFLDIRSPGLGDTAMYLCATSSEGLQGGYTFGSGTRLTVV.

This chain uses TRBV4-2 with TRBJ2-1; 12 bases match TRBD2. After removal of 0 bases from V and 8 bases from J, the junction contained 11 bases not matched to a gene. From germline, CDR1 is LGHNA and CDR2 YNFKEQ. This CDR3 region has 18 residues. The CDR3 reads CASSQESAWTSGIHEQFF. The CDR3 DNA reads as TGTGCCAGCAGCCAAGAGTCCGCGTGGACTAGCGGGATTCATGAGCAGTTCTTC.